These 21 T cell receptor beta chains were all obtained from the same sample, sequenced in a study of T-cell reconstitution after alpha-beta-depleted transplantation in children. TCRbeta library preparation incorporated unique molecular identifiers. TCRdb recomputed calls from the PCR reads with MiXCR, one row per CDR3 protein. The sample has 400,000 to 500,000 distinct CDR3 sequences, roughly a tenth seen once. The sample consisted of PBMCs from the stem cell graft donor, taken from the stem cell graft. Source of these receptors: a human donor who donated a stem cell graft to a child with acute myeloid leukemia.

This clonotype was observed many times. The rearrangement links TRBV5-1 to TRBJ2-7; D is perhaps TRBD1 or TRBD2 (7 bases each). The germline V and J ends were trimmed by 4 bases and 2 bases, with 22 bases remaining between them. CDR3 length: 17 residues. The germline V gene encodes CDR1 SGHRS and CDR2 YFSETQ. This CDR3 is CASSRDSSGTTTYEQYF. Written as DNA, the CDR3 is TGCGCCAGCAGCCGGGACAGCTCCGGGACTACAACCTACGAGCAGTACTTC.

V and J are TRBV18 and TRBJ2-7; D gene ambiguous. CDR3 size: 14 residues. Trimming took off 3 bases at V and 6 bases at J, with 15 bases between the two ends. The germline CDR1 and CDR2 sequences are KGHSH and LQKENI. The CDR3 sequence is CASSPNRIRAEQYF. In DNA form, the CDR3 reads TGTGCCAGCTCACCGAACAGAATAAGGGCCGAGCAGTACTTC. Complete variable domain (other parts from reference TRBV18 and TRBJ2-7): NAGVMQNPRHLVRRRGQEARLRCSPMKGHSHVYWYRQLPEEGLKFMVYLQKENIIDESGMPKERFSAEFPKEGPSILRIQQVVRGDSAAYFCASSPNRIRAEQYFGPGTRLTVT.

This clonotype has only a few counts. The rearrangement uses TRBV6-1 and TRBJ1-5; D is undetermined. The CDR3 is 13 residues long. The V gene's germline CDR1 is MNHNS and CDR2 SASEGT. Trimming removed 9 bases from V and 8 bases from J, with 17 bases in between. The CDR3 reads CASLSGGREPQHF. The CDR3, as DNA: TGTGCCAGTCTATCGGGCGGGCGGGAGCCCCAGCATTTT.

The chain carries TRBV20-1 and TRBJ2-5; possibly TRBD1 for D (6 bases). The CDR3 is 13 residues long. From germline, CDR1 is DFQATT and CDR2 SNEGSKA (reference sequence). V gave up 6 bases and J gave up 5 bases, with 16 bases separating them. CDR3 sequence reads: CSAQAQGRETQYF. As DNA, the CDR3 is TGCAGTGCCCAAGCACAGGGCAGGGAGACCCAGTACTTC.

The CDR3 region is CSAPGGSDGYTF. The CDR3 coding sequence is TGCAGCGCCCCAGGGGGGTCCGATGGCTACACCTTC. The chain employs TRBV29-1 and TRBJ1-2; 7 bases are a match to TRBD1. V trimming: 7 bases; J trimming: 6 bases; junction bases outside the gene matches: 8. CDR1 SQVTM and CDR2 ANQGSEA come from the germline V gene. The length of the CDR3 is 12 residues.

This clonotype was detected a few times. The chain has TRBV6-2 or TRBV6-3 and TRBJ2-5, with a tentative D call TRBD1 (6 bases). Between the trimmed V and J ends, which lost 5 bases and 1 base, there was a span of 32 bases. The germline V gene has CDR1 MNHEY and CDR2 SVGEGT. There are 21 residues in the CDR3. The CDR3 here is CASSNAPDRRNPDGAQETQYF. The CDR3 nucleotides read TGTGCCAGCAGTAACGCCCCCGACAGGCGCAACCCCGATGGGGCCCAAGAGACCCAGTACTTC.

The table lists this clonotype with a few counts. The rearrangement uses TRBV18 and TRBJ1-1; 9 bases fit TRBD1. Losses at the gene ends were 9 bases for V and 7 bases for J; bases not matched to a gene: 9. CDR1 and CDR2 from the germline V gene are KGHSH and LQKENI. This CDR3 is built from 13 residues. CDR3 region: CASSEGQGIEAFF. The CDR3, as DNA: TGTGCCAGTTCCGAAGGACAGGGGATTGAAGCTTTCTTT. Combining the CDR3 with reference TRBV18 and TRBJ1-1 gives the whole variable domain NAGVMQNPRHLVRRRGQEARLRCSPMKGHSHVYWYRQLPEEGLKFMVYLQKENIIDESGMPKERFSAEFPKEGPSILRIQQVVRGDSAAYFCASSEGQGIEAFFGQGTRLTVV.

As concerns this clonotype: It may be a read error: a sequence one base away is much more abundant. V gene TRBV18 combines with J gene TRBJ1-1; 9 bases map to TRBD1. CDR3 size: 15 residues. J gave up 6 bases and V 6 bases, and 11 bases lay outside the gene matches. Germline V CDR1 and CDR2: KGHSH, LQKENI. CDR3 sequence (DNA): TGTGCCAGCTCGGAGGACAGGGGAAGAGAGCCTGAAGCTTTCTTT. Residues: CASSEDRGREPEAFF.

This clonotype was counted ten times or more. The chain couples TRBV6-1 to TRBJ2-7; a possible D gene is TRBD2 (6 bases). Per germline, CDR1 MNHNS and CDR2 SASEGT. V gave up 8 bases and J gave up 4 bases, with 18 bases separating them. The CDR3 extends over 14 amino acids. CDR3 amino acids: CASARGTSLYEQYF. The CDR3 nucleotides are TGTGCCAGCGCGAGAGGGACTTCGCTATACGAGCAGTACTTC.

This clonotype was detected ten times or more. The rearrangement joins TRBV10-3 to TRBJ2-2, with D perhaps matching TRBD2 (5 bases). Trimming took off 8 bases at V and 5 bases at J, with 6 bases between the two ends. Germline CDR1 is ENHRY and CDR2 is SYGVKD. The CDR3 runs to 11 residues. Here the CDR3 DNA reads TGTGCCATCCAGCGGACCGGGGAGCTGTTTTTT. Its protein is CAIQRTGELFF.

This clonotype was counted only a few times. This chain uses TRBV6-5 with TRBJ2-3; 7 bases align to TRBD2. This CDR3 contains 16 residues. Unmatched junction bases numbered 5, after V lost 2 bases and J lost 0 bases. Germline V gene data show CDR1 as MNHEY and CDR2 as SVGAGI. CDR3 residues: CASSYGRAPSTDTQYF. For the CDR3, the DNA is TGTGCCAGCAGTTACGGGAGGGCCCCTAGCACAGATACGCAGTATTTT.

J is TRBJ2-5 and V is TRBV11-2, with 10 bases that match TRBD2. The ends lost 5 bases at V and 4 bases at J; junction bases unmatched: 22. CDR3 length equals 20 residues. Germline CDR1 SGHAT, CDR2 FQNNGV. This chain's CDR3 is CASSPVVLAGALRVTETQYF. CDR3 nucleotide sequence: TGTGCCAGCAGCCCAGTCGTTCTAGCGGGAGCCCTCCGGGTCACAGAGACCCAGTACTTC.

A few counts support this clonotype. The V call is TRBV12-3 or TRBV12-4, the J call TRBJ1-5; 12 nucleotides match TRBD1. The CDR3 consists of 17 residues. V was pared by 5 bases and J by 6 bases, with 11 bases of the junction left unmatched. The CDR3 spells CASSPQGGTGGSQPQHF. CDR3 nucleotide sequence: TGTGCCAGCAGTCCTCAAGGAGGGACAGGGGGCAGTCAGCCCCAGCATTTT.

This clonotype was detected only a few times. V and J are TRBV10-3 and TRBJ2-1, with D unresolved. Trimming pared 0 bases from V and 10 bases from J, leaving 7 bases between. Looked up from germline, CDR1 is ENHRY and CDR2 is SYGVKD. The CDR3 is 12 residues long. CDR3 in amino acids: CAISESASEQFF. In DNA form, the CDR3 reads TGTGCCATCAGTGAGTCTGCCTCAGAGCAGTTCTTC.

V usage is TRBV20-1 and J usage is TRBJ2-7, with D tentatively TRBD2 (6 bases). The CDR3 runs to 14 residues. Trimming removed 6 bases from V and 2 bases from J, with 17 bases in between. Germline V gene sequence: CDR1 DFQATT, CDR2 SNEGSKA (reference sequence). The CDR3 loop is CSACVGGIPYEQYF. The CDR3 bases are TGCAGTGCCTGCGTTGGGGGGATCCCCTACGAGCAGTACTTC.

This clonotype has a handful of counts. V usage is TRBV4-1 and J usage is TRBJ2-4; D remains ambiguous. The CDR3 covers 15 residues. The germline gives CDR1 MGHRA, CDR2 YSYEKL. Between the trimmed V and J ends, which lost 1 base and 1 base, there was a span of 8 bases. The chain's CDR3 is CASSQGGMAKNIQYF. CDR3 sequence (DNA): TGCGCCAGCAGCCAAGGAGGAATGGCCAAAAACATTCAGTACTTC.

This clonotype turned up a few times. The chain combines TRBV7-2 with TRBJ2-3; a weak D match, TRBD2 (5 bases). V gave up 1 base and J gave up 1 base, with 9 bases separating them. CDR3 length: 15 residues. Germline lookup yields CDR1 SGHTA and CDR2 FQGNSA. Here the CDR3 DNA reads TGTGCCAGCAGCTTAGATGGACTTCGCACAGATACGCAGTATTTT. Translating it yields CASSLDGLRTDTQYF.

This clonotype has just a few counts. This chain uses TRBV7-9 with TRBJ2-7; 10 bases align to TRBD1. CDR3 length: 14 residues. Losses at the gene ends were 5 bases for V and 3 bases for J; bases not matched to a gene: 4. Germline CDR1 reads SEHNR; CDR2 reads FQNEAQ (reference sequence). The CDR3 region has the DNA TGTGCCAGCAGCCGGGACAGGGGAAACTACGAGCAGTACGTC. Translation gives CASSRDRGNYEQYV.

This clonotype was counted ten times or more. The rearrangement uses TRBV12-3 or TRBV12-4 and TRBJ2-1; 11 bases agree with TRBD2. The CDR3 length is 15 residues. V lost 5 bases to trimming and J lost 9 bases; unmatched junction nucleotides: 9. The CDR3: CASSLLLAGEGEQFF. The CDR3 nucleotides are TGTGCCAGCAGTCTACTACTAGCGGGAGAGGGTGAGCAGTTCTTC.

In DNA form, the CDR3 reads TGTGCCAGCAGTTTAGGACTTACGTATGGCTACACCTTC. This translates into CASSLGLTYGYTF. The rearrangement joins TRBV12-3 or TRBV12-4 to TRBJ1-2; unclear D gene. The CDR3 extends over 13 amino acids. Deletions cut 1 base from V and 5 bases from J, with 8 bases between.

V gene TRBV10-3 combines with J gene TRBJ1-1, with 7 bases lining up with TRBD1. The CDR3 consists of 12 residues. Per germline, CDR1 ENHRY and CDR2 SYGVKD. The V and J ends lost 3 bases and 6 bases, in that order; junction bases with no gene match: 1. The DNA for the CDR3 is TGTGCCATCAGTGAAGGGACAGCTGAAGCTTTCTTT. Translating gives CAISEGTAEAFF.